This TCR beta chain emerged from a study of blood T cell repertoires in COVID-19. About the study: Specimens from acute and convalescent COVID-19 originated in the United States, Italy and Spain.

The repertoire was sequenced with immunoSEQ multiplex PCR; TCRdb's copy has only in-frame clones and lacks some. The sample contains approximately 390,000 clones, about 86% of which appear only once. Two negative PCRs, clearance, or symptom resolution characterized the recovered Cohort 3 donors. Only one count was recorded for this clone. Source material: PBMCs or T cells enriched from blood (not recorded which). The TCR sequence derives from a woman between 45 and 60 years old who had recovered from COVID-19.

The CDR3 DNA reads TGTGCCACCAGTGATCCACAGGGCACAGATACGCAGTATTTT. This gives the protein CATSDPQGTDTQYF. The chain recombines TRBV24-1 with TRBJ2-3; D possibly corresponds to TRBD1 (5 bases). The CDR3 length is 14 residues. Trimming cost V 3 bases and J 1 base, with 7 bases left between them. Germline assignment: CDR1 KGHDR and CDR2 SFDVKD.